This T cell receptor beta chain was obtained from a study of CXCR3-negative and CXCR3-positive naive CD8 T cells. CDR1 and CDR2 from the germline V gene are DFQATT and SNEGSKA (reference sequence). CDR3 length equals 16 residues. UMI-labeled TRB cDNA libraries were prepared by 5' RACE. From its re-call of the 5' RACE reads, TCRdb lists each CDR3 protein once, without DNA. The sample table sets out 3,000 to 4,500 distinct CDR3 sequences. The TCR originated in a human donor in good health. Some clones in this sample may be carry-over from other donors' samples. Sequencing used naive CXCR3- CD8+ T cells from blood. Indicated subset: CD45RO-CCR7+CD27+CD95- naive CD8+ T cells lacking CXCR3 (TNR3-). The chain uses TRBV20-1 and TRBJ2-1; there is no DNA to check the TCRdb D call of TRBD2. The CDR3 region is CSARASGGSSYNEQFF.